Below are 30 T cell receptor beta chains sequenced from a single sample in a study of cytomegalovirus exposure and HLA in healthy donors. The PCR used 60 Vbeta and 13 Jbeta primers. Produced via immunoSEQ multiplex PCR; TCRdb's table is partial and in-frame only. Altogether around 100,000 clones are present, around 77% being singletons, with the ten largest covering 9.6%. Sequencing input: PBMCs. The origin of the receptors is a male donor in good health and CMV-seropositive.

This clone showed up just a few times. The chain combines TRBV7-9 with TRBJ2-5; TRBD2 matches at 9 bases. Trimming removed 0 bases from V and 1 base from J; junction bases left unmatched: 12. Per the germline V gene, CDR1 is SEHNR and CDR2 is FQNEAQ (reference sequence). This CDR3 comprises 19 residues. CDR3 sequence reads: CASSLAPSGNIPRQETQYF. The DNA of the CDR3 is TGTGCCAGCAGCTTAGCGCCTAGCGGGAATATCCCTCGCCAAGAGACCCAGTACTTC. The complete variable domain, with remaining parts taken from reference TRBV7-9 and TRBJ2-5, reads DTGVSQNPRHKITKRGQNVTFRCDPISEHNRLYWYRQTLGQGPEFLTYFQNEAQLEKSRLLSDRFSAERPKGSFSTLEIQRTEQGDSAMYLCASSLAPSGNIPRQETQYFGPGTRLLVL.

This clone has just a few counts. The chain joins TRBV5-8 to TRBJ2-2; 7 bases fit TRBD1. The CDR3 consists of 16 residues. The germline V gene encodes CDR1 SGHTS and CDR2 YDEGEE. V lost 2 bases to trimming and J lost 4 bases; unmatched junction nucleotides: 8. As DNA, the CDR3 is TGTGCCAGCAGCTTTTGGACAGGTTCGGGCACCGGGGAGCTGTTTTTT. Residues: CASSFWTGSGTGELFF. Using reference TRBV5-8 and TRBJ2-2 for the parts outside the CDR3, the full variable domain is EAGVTQSPTHLIKTRGQQATLRCSPISGHTSVYWYQQALGLGLQFLLWYDEGEERNRGNFPPRFSGRQFPNYSSELNVNALELEDSALYLCASSFWTGSGTGELFFGEGSRLTVL.

This chain uses TRBV30 with TRBJ1-1; D unresolved. The CDR3 has 13 residues. Looked up from germline, CDR1 is GTSNPN and CDR2 is SVGIG (reference sequence). The CDR3 sequence is CVALIVWNTEAFF. Written as DNA, the CDR3 is TGTGTAGCCCTAATTGTTTGGAACACTGAAGCTTTCTTT.

This chain connects TRBV28 to TRBJ2-2; D perhaps matches TRBD2 (6 bases). Trimming took 1 base from V and 1 from J, leaving 10 bases between them. CDR3 length equals 16 residues. CDR1 is MDHEN and CDR2 is SYDVKM in the germline V gene. The chain's CDR3 is CASSLLAVGNTGELFF. The CDR3 DNA sequence: TGTGCCAGCAGTTTATTAGCGGTTGGGAACACCGGGGAGCTGTTTTTT.

This sequence joins TRBV2 and TRBJ2-2, with TRBD1 as a possible D gene (6 bases). Germline-derived CDR1 and CDR2 are SNHLY and FYNNEI. The CDR3 has 14 amino acids. Trimming stripped 8 bases from V and 1 base from J, with 11 bases between. This CDR3 is CASGVTGNTGELFF. CDR3 nucleotide sequence: TGTGCCAGCGGTGTGACAGGGAACACCGGGGAGCTGTTTTTT. Full variable domain (rest looked up from reference TRBV2 and TRBJ2-2): EPEVTQTPSHQVTQMGQEVILRCVPISNHLYFYWYRQILGQKVEFLVSFYNNEISEKSEIFDDQFSVERPDGSNFTLKIRSTKLEDSAMYFCASGVTGNTGELFFGEGSRLTVL.

The chain links TRBV5-1 to TRBJ2-1; 8 positions match TRBD2. V dropped 1 base and J dropped 8; count of bases not matched to a gene: 8. The CDR3 loop spans 15 amino acids. Germline V CDR1 and CDR2: SGHRS, YFSETQ. CDR3 sequence (DNA): TGCGCCAGCAGCTTGTGGAGCGGGAGCGGGTATGAGCAGTTCTTC. Its translation: CASSLWSGSGYEQFF. The whole variable domain, filled in from reference TRBV5-1 and TRBJ2-1, reads KAGVTQTPRYLIKTRGQQVTLSCSPISGHRSVSWYQQTPGQGLQFLFEYFSETQRNKGNFPGRFSGRQFSNSRSEMNVSTLELGDSALYLCASSLWSGSGYEQFFGPGTRLTVL.

The chain combines TRBV7-2 with TRBJ2-7, with a possible D match to TRBD1 (5 bases). Trimming cost V 5 bases and J 2 bases, with 13 bases left between them. CDR1 and CDR2 (germline): SGHTA, FQGNSA. The CDR3 length is 14 residues. CDR3 residues: CASSNPRDTYEQYF. CDR3 nucleotides: TGTGCCAGCAGCAACCCCAGGGATACCTACGAGCAGTACTTC.

The chain carries TRBV5-1 and TRBJ1-1; no definite D call. The CDR3 totals 15 residues. Looked up from germline, CDR1 is SGHRS and CDR2 is YFSETQ. The ends were cut back, 2 bases at V and 1 base at J, with 12 bases in the middle. The CDR3 nucleotides are TGCGCCAGCAGCTTATCGAGGTCAACGAACACTGAAGCTTTCTTT. Amino acid sequence: CASSLSRSTNTEAFF.

This rearrangement joins TRBV20-1 to TRBJ1-5, with 7 bases identical to TRBD1. CDR3 length equals 11 residues. CDR1 is DFQATT, CDR2 SNEGSKA, per germline (reference sequence). J gave up 4 bases and V 6 bases, and 0 bases lay outside the gene matches. In DNA form, the CDR3 reads TGCAGTGCGGGACAGAATCAGCCCCAGCATTTT. Its protein product is CSAGQNQPQHF.

The chain joins TRBV19 to TRBJ1-5; TRBD1 matches 8 bases. Germline assignment: CDR1 LNHDA and CDR2 SQIVND (reference sequence). V shed 0 bases, J shed 3 bases, and the junction held 4 bases outside the gene matches. This CDR3 comprises 16 residues. CDR3 coding DNA: TGTGCCAGTAGTATAGAGGGGACAGGCGTCAATCAGCCCCAGCATTTT. Protein: CASSIEGTGVNQPQHF.

J is TRBJ2-1 and V is TRBV6-1; 11 bases are a match to TRBD2. The CDR3 is 17 residues long. V gave up 4 bases and J gave up 4 bases; unmatched junction bases: 9. From germline, CDR1 is MNHNS and CDR2 SASEGT. CDR3 sequence (DNA): TGTGCCAGCAGTGGTACTACTAGCGGGAGAGCGTACAATGAGCAGTTCTTC. This translates into CASSGTTSGRAYNEQFF.

The chain carries TRBV7-2 and TRBJ1-1; D might be TRBD1 (5 bases). The CDR3 runs to 14 residues. V was trimmed by 7 bases and J by 0 bases, leaving 12 bases between them. Germline CDR1 SGHTA, CDR2 FQGNSA. This chain's CDR3 is CASTLRQMNTEAFF. As DNA, the CDR3 is TGTGCCAGCACCCTCCGACAGATGAACACTGAAGCTTTCTTT.

The gene calls are TRBV30 and TRBJ2-3; tentatively, D is TRBD1 (5 bases). V was clipped by 3 bases and J by 4 bases, with 11 bases between them. Germline V lookup: CDR1 GTSNPN, CDR2 SVGIG (reference sequence). The length of the CDR3 is 13 residues. Written as DNA, the CDR3 is TGTGCCTGGAGGGAAGGGGTCGCAGATACGCAGTATTTT. It is translated as CAWREGVADTQYF.

This clone was counted only a few times. The V gene is TRBV15, the J gene TRBJ2-1; 10 nucleotides agree with TRBD2. Trimming cost V 6 bases and J 7 bases; bases outside gene matches: 9. Germline lookup yields CDR1 LNHNV and CDR2 YYDKDF (reference sequence). The CDR3 sequence is 15 residues long. CDR3 DNA sequence: TGTGCCACCAGAAAGGGCCTAGCGGGAGTAAATGAGCAGTTCTTC. This sequence encodes CATRKGLAGVNEQFF.

The chain links TRBV7-8 to TRBJ1-2; TRBD1 matches 8 bases. CDR1 and CDR2 from the germline V gene are SGHVS and FQNEAQ. This CDR3 contains 14 residues. J lost 7 bases, V lost 1 base, and 5 bases had no gene match. CDR3 protein: CASSLGQGWGGYTF. The CDR3 bases are TGTGCCAGCAGCTTAGGACAGGGGTGGGGTGGCTACACCTTC.

The chain is built from TRBV5-6 and TRBJ2-1; weak D call: TRBD2 (5 bases). Germline-derived CDR1 and CDR2 are SGHDT and YYEEEE. Trimming took off 4 bases at V and 9 bases at J, with 14 bases between the two ends. CDR3 length: 13 residues. This chain's CDR3 is CASSLLAHGEQFF. DNA for the CDR3: TGTGCCAGCAGCCTCTTAGCGCACGGTGAGCAGTTCTTC.

The genes are TRBV19 and TRBJ2-7, with D tentatively TRBD2 (5 bases). Trimming took off 1 base at V and 6 bases at J, with 13 bases between the two ends. The CDR3 runs 14 residues. Germline V lookup: CDR1 LNHDA, CDR2 SQIVND (reference sequence). CDR3 loop: CASSIGAERREQYF. The DNA for the CDR3 is TGTGCCAGTAGTATAGGAGCGGAGAGGCGCGAGCAGTACTTC.

J is TRBJ2-1 and V is TRBV7-9; 9 bases agree with TRBD2. CDR1 is SEHNR and CDR2 is FQNEAQ in the germline V gene (reference sequence). Trimming removed 1 base from V and 6 bases from J; junction bases left unmatched: 10. This CDR3 has 17 residues. The CDR3 region is CASSLVREASGTNEQFF. DNA for the CDR3: TGTGCCAGCAGCTTAGTTAGAGAGGCTAGCGGGACCAATGAGCAGTTCTTC. Looking up the rest from reference TRBV7-9 and TRBJ2-1 gives the full variable domain: DTGVSQNPRHKITKRGQNVTFRCDPISEHNRLYWYRQTLGQGPEFLTYFQNEAQLEKSRLLSDRFSAERPKGSFSTLEIQRTEQGDSAMYLCASSLVREASGTNEQFFGPGTRLTVL.

The chain uses TRBV4-1 and TRBJ2-5; D may be TRBD2 (7 bases). Germline values: CDR1 MGHRA, CDR2 YSYEKL. The V end lost 1 base, the J end lost 11 bases, and 23 bases lay between the germline ends. The CDR3 length is 16 residues. The CDR3 nucleotides are TGCGCCAGCAGCCAAGGAGTGGGGGCGCGGCTAGCGGAGCAGTACTTC. It encodes CASSQGVGARLAEQYF.

The CDR3: CASYGWGSSYQPQHF. DNA of the CDR3: TGTGCCAGCTATGGGTGGGGCAGTTCATATCAGCCCCAGCATTTT. The rearrangement uses TRBV6-1 and TRBJ1-5, with D possibly matching TRBD1 (5 bases). Germline V gene lookup returns CDR1 MNHNS and CDR2 SASEGT. The CDR3 is 15 residues long. The V end lost 8 bases, the J end lost 5 bases, and 19 bases lay between the germline ends.

This rearrangement joins TRBV7-2 to TRBJ1-3; TRBD1 agrees at 8 bases. J was trimmed by 3 bases and V by 2 bases; bases with no gene match: 3. The CDR3 is 15 amino acids. CDR1 and CDR2 from the germline V gene are SGHTA and FQGNSA. The CDR3 reads CASSLQGAVGNTIYF. The CDR3 coding sequence is TGTGCCAGCAGCTTACAGGGGGCAGTTGGAAACACCATATATTTT.

The chain combines TRBV4-3 with TRBJ1-1, with TRBD1 matching over 8 bases. The germline V gene encodes CDR1 LGHNA and CDR2 YSLEER. This CDR3 spans 16 amino acids. J gave up 1 base and V 4 bases, and 8 bases lay outside the gene matches. CDR3 bases: TGCGCCAGCAGCCTACTATCGACAGGGGCGAACACTGAAGCTTTCTTT. This translates into CASSLLSTGANTEAFF.

This clone was counted a single time. CDR3 nucleotide sequence: TGTGCCAGCAGAGGGACCGGGACAGGGGGCCCCGTAGGCGAGCAGTACTTC. Translated, it gives CASRGTGTGGPVGEQYF. This chain connects TRBV7-9 to TRBJ2-7, with 12 bases that match TRBD1. V dropped 6 bases and J dropped 6; count of bases not matched to a gene: 15. Germline V gene lookup returns CDR1 SEHNR and CDR2 FQNEAQ (reference sequence). This CDR3 region has 17 residues.

This chain links TRBV11-2 with TRBJ1-4; D gene unclear. In germline, CDR1 is SGHAT, CDR2 FQNNGV. This CDR3 comprises 15 residues. V shed 4 bases and J shed 0 bases, with 9 bases lying between them. CDR3 bases: TGTGCCAGCAGCTCATTAGATGCAACTAATGAAAAACTGTTTTTT. The encoded protein is CASSSLDATNEKLFF.

The chain recombines TRBV27 with TRBJ1-6, with TRBD1 as a possible D gene (6 bases). This CDR3 is built from 17 residues. Germline V gives CDR1 MNHEY, CDR2 SMNVEV (reference sequence). V was pared by 2 bases and J by 3 bases, with 14 bases between. CDR3 nucleotide sequence: TGTGCCAGCAGTTTAACCAACGTGGGACACTATAATTCACCCCTCCACTTT. It is translated as CASSLTNVGHYNSPLHF.

The chain uses TRBV23-1 and TRBJ1-1; D may be TRBD1 (6 bases). TRBV23-1 is an open reading frame whose function is uncertain. The V end was cut by 7 bases, the J end by 13 bases, with 43 bases between. The CDR3 sequence is 20 residues long. CDR3 residues: CASIPNSRKREGELCVEVFF. The CDR3 DNA reads as TGCGCCAGCATTCCAAACAGCAGAAAACGAGAGGGGGAATTATGTGTTGAGGTTTTCTTT.

The gene calls are TRBV5-5 and TRBJ2-7; a weak D match, TRBD1 (6 bases). The CDR3 is 15 residues long. The germline V and J ends were trimmed by 0 bases and 6 bases, with 16 bases remaining between them. Germline V CDR1 and CDR2: SGHKS, YYEKEE (reference sequence). The CDR3 nucleotides read TGTGCCAGCAGCTTGGGGCAGGGGCCCCTCGGCGAGCAGTACTTC. This encodes CASSLGQGPLGEQYF.

This clone appeared once. The chain recombines TRBV5-8 with TRBJ2-7; tentative D call: TRBD1 (5 bases). The ends were cut back, 0 bases at V and 7 bases at J, with 11 bases in the middle. Germline V gene lookup returns CDR1 SGHTS and CDR2 YDEGEE. The CDR3 has 13 residues. CDR3 sequence reads: CASSLDRMREQYF. CDR3 in DNA: TGTGCCAGCAGCTTGGACAGGATGAGGGAGCAGTACTTC.

The gene calls are TRBV14 and TRBJ2-5, with D perhaps matching TRBD1 (6 bases). This CDR3 contains 15 residues. The germline CDR1 and CDR2 sequences are SGHDN and FVKESK. V was cut by 4 bases and J by 4 bases, with 16 bases left in between. The CDR3 nucleotides read TGTGCCAGCAGCCTATTGGGACACACCCGAGAGACCCAGTACTTC. Its protein is CASSLLGHTRETQYF.

On this clone itself: One junction end disagrees with the germline gene, perhaps due to a read error. This rearrangement joins TRBV2 to TRBJ2-4; TRBD2 agrees at 7 bases. The CDR3 spans 18 residues. CDR1 and CDR2 from the germline V gene are SNHLY and FYNNEI. CDR3 coding DNA: TGTGCCAGCAGTGAAAGAAGGGAGGGGCGGGAGAGCAAAAACAGTCAGTACTTC. Its translation is CASSERREGRESKNSQYF.